One sample yielded the 24 T cell receptor beta chains listed below, sequenced in a study of early T cells in non-severe SARS-CoV-2 infection. MiXCR, run by TCRdb on the 5' RACE reads, gives a single entry per CDR3 protein. The table has over 30,000 distinct CDR3 sequences, about 4.3% seen once; the top ten hold around 8%. Sequencing used whole blood. The receptors were gathered from an adult who was a healthcare worker with PCR-confirmed SARS-CoV-2 infection or an uninfected control (not recorded which).

The V gene is TRBV7-7, the J gene TRBJ2-7; 7 nucleotides align to TRBD1. The germline gives CDR1 SSHAT, CDR2 FNYEAQ (reference sequence). The length of the CDR3 is 15 residues. The V segment lost 3 bases and the J segment 6 bases; nucleotides outside the gene matches: 11. CDR3 coding DNA: TGTGCCAGCAGCTTTGTAGGACAGGAACCTTGCGAGCAGTACTTC. This translates into CASSFVGQEPCEQYF.

At least ten counts were recorded for this clonotype. This chain links TRBV12-3 or TRBV12-4 with TRBJ2-5; possibly TRBD1 for D (5 bases). This CDR3 spans 13 amino acids. Trimming stripped 7 bases from V and 4 bases from J, with 13 bases between. The DNA of the CDR3 is TGTGCCAGCACTCGGCAGGGTAGAGAGACCCAGTACTTC. This sequence encodes CASTRQGRETQYF.

Ten or more counts support this clonotype. The chain is built from TRBV7-9 and TRBJ2-1; D is unclear. There are 12 residues in the CDR3. Between the trimmed V and J ends, which lost 4 bases and 7 bases, there was a span of 8 bases. The germline V gene encodes CDR1 SEHNR and CDR2 FQNEAQ (reference sequence). CDR3 loop: CASSYGGNEQFF. The CDR3 DNA is TGTGCCAGCAGCTATGGCGGAAATGAGCAGTTCTTC.

This clonotype has more than one count but fewer than ten. The V and J genes are TRBV9 and TRBJ1-2; D unresolved. V lost 5 bases and J 0 bases, leaving 8 bases between the germline ends. Germline-derived CDR1 and CDR2 are SGDLS and YYNGEE. The CDR3 has 13 residues. CDR3 protein: CASRGRTNYGYTF. The DNA of the CDR3 is TGTGCCAGCAGAGGACGGACTAACTATGGCTACACCTTC.

This clonotype was counted at least ten times. The chain joins TRBV7-9 to TRBJ2-1, with D unclear. The germline gives CDR1 SEHNR, CDR2 FQNEAQ (reference sequence). This CDR3 spans 11 amino acids. V was clipped by 5 bases and J by 6 bases, with 5 bases between them. The CDR3 protein is CASSLSNEQFF. CDR3 nucleotide sequence: TGTGCCAGCAGCCTAAGCAATGAGCAGTTCTTC.

At least ten counts were recorded for this clonotype. The rearrangement links TRBV7-9 to TRBJ1-2, with unresolved D. Germline V CDR1 and CDR2: SEHNR, FQNEAQ (reference sequence). The CDR3 has 13 amino acids. The ends were cut back, 2 bases at V and 4 bases at J, with 8 bases in the middle. CDR3 DNA sequence: TGTGCCAGCAGCTTAAAAGGGAGCTATGGCTACACCTTC. Protein: CASSLKGSYGYTF.

The rearrangement links TRBV12-3 or TRBV12-4 to TRBJ2-2; tentative D call: TRBD1 (6 bases). CDR3 length equals 15 residues. Trimming stripped 1 base from V and 7 bases from J, with 13 bases between. DNA of the CDR3: TGTGCCAGCAGTTTAGTAACAGGGTACGGCGGGGAGCTGTTTTTT. As protein: CASSLVTGYGGELFF.

This clonotype was recorded at least ten times. The chain links TRBV10-2 to TRBJ1-2; TRBD1 matches 9 bases. CDR1 is WSHSY, CDR2 SAAADI, per germline. V was pared by 5 bases and J by 6 bases, with 1 base of the junction left unmatched. The CDR3 is 12 amino acids. CDR3 in amino acids: CASSTGGDGYTF. The CDR3 DNA follows: TGCGCCAGCAGTACAGGGGGCGATGGCTACACCTTC.

In this sample, this clonotype turned up many times. The chain employs TRBV15 and TRBJ1-6, with 8 bases fitting TRBD1. Germline CDR1 LNHNV, CDR2 YYDKDF (reference sequence). The CDR3 loop spans 15 amino acids. The V and J ends lost 0 bases and 9 bases, in that order; junction bases with no gene match: 4. This CDR3 is CATSRDPGGPSPLHF. CDR3 nucleotides: TGTGCCACCAGCAGAGATCCAGGGGGCCCTTCACCCCTCCACTTT.

The sample holds many counts of this clonotype. This rearrangement joins TRBV3-1 to TRBJ2-4, with 7 bases aligning to TRBD2. V was pared by 1 base and J by 1 base, with 4 bases of the junction left unmatched. CDR3 length: 16 amino acids. Germline V gene lookup returns CDR1 LGHDT and CDR2 YNNKEL (reference sequence). CDR3 nucleotides: TGTGCCAGCAGCCAAGTTAGCGGGCTTGCCAAAAACATTCAGTACTTC. Its translation: CASSQVSGLAKNIQYF. The full variable domain, rest sourced from reference TRBV3-1 and TRBJ2-4, is DTAVSQTPKYLVTQMGNDKSIKCEQNLGHDTMYWYKQDSKKFLKIMFSYNNKELIINETVPNRFSPKSPDKAHLNLHINSLELGDSAVYFCASSQVSGLAKNIQYFGAGTRLSVL.

This clonotype has at least ten counts. The rearrangement links TRBV30 to TRBJ2-7; tentatively, D is TRBD1 (6 bases). V dropped 1 base and J dropped 4 bases, with 11 bases sitting between them. Germline loops: CDR1 GTSNPN, CDR2 SVGIG (reference sequence). This CDR3 has 13 residues. The DNA of the CDR3 is TGTGCCTGGAGTGGCGGCAGGGGATACGAGCAGTACTTC. Amino acids: CAWSGGRGYEQYF.

In its sample, this clonotype was seen many times. J is TRBJ1-6 and V is TRBV7-2, with D perhaps matching TRBD1 (5 bases). CDR3 length equals 14 residues. Trimming took off 1 base at V and 7 bases at J, with 8 bases between the two ends. Per the germline V gene, CDR1 is SGHTA and CDR2 is FQGNSA. The CDR3 region has the DNA TGTGCCAGCAGCTTAGGCGGGGACAATTCACCCCTCCACTTT. Residues: CASSLGGDNSPLHF. The entire variable domain, with the rest obtained from reference TRBV7-2 and TRBJ1-6, is as follows: GAGVSQSPSNKVTEKGKDVELRCDPISGHTALYWYRQSLGQGLEFLIYFQGNSAPDKSGLPSDRFSAERTGGSVSTLTIQRTQQEDSAVYLCASSLGGDNSPLHFGNGTRLTVT.

This clonotype was counted many times. V usage is TRBV6-5 and J usage is TRBJ1-5; unclear D gene. V was shortened by 3 bases and J by 0 bases, with 3 bases between the two germline ends. Germline values: CDR1 MNHEY, CDR2 SVGAGI. The CDR3 extends over 13 amino acids. CDR3 residues: CASSYGSNQPQHF. The CDR3 coding sequence is TGTGCCAGCAGTTATGGTAGCAATCAGCCCCAGCATTTT.

This clonotype showed up many times. The V and J genes are TRBV29-1 and TRBJ2-3, with 9 bases lining up with TRBD1. V was pared by 4 bases and J by 4 bases, with 15 bases of the junction left unmatched. Germline V gene lookup returns CDR1 SQVTM and CDR2 ANQGSEA. The CDR3 spans 17 residues. As DNA, the CDR3 is TGCAGCGTTGCCCCGACTCCGGGACAGGGTATGTCAGATACGCAGTATTTT. This sequence encodes CSVAPTPGQGMSDTQYF.

This clonotype appeared many times. V is TRBV18 and J is TRBJ1-5; 7 bases line up with TRBD1. The germline CDR1 and CDR2 sequences are KGHSH and LQKENI. The CDR3 runs to 13 residues. The V segment lost 3 bases and the J segment 4 bases; nucleotides outside the gene matches: 0. CDR3 sequence (DNA): TGTGCCAGCTCACCGGACAGGAATCAGCCCCAGCATTTT. It codes for CASSPDRNQPQHF. Based on the CDR3 plus reference TRBV18 and TRBJ1-5, the full variable domain is NAGVMQNPRHLVRRRGQEARLRCSPMKGHSHVYWYRQLPEEGLKFMVYLQKENIIDESGMPKERFSAEFPKEGPSILRIQQVVRGDSAAYFCASSPDRNQPQHFGDGTRLSIL.

J is TRBJ1-3 and V is TRBV6-5, with D uncertain. V lost 6 bases to trimming and J lost 6 bases, with 21 bases between them. Germline assignment: CDR1 MNHEY and CDR2 SVGAGI. The CDR3 is 16 residues long. The CDR3 loop reads CASRRTGPVAENTIYF. CDR3 DNA: TGTGCCAGCAGGAGGACCGGGCCAGTGGCTGAAAACACCATATATTTT.

This clonotype was seen at least ten times. This chain joins TRBV20-1 and TRBJ2-5; D could derive from TRBD1 or TRBD2 (6 bases each). Trimming left V 3 bases short and J 3 bases short, with 11 bases between. The CDR3 loop spans 13 amino acids. Looked up from germline, CDR1 is DFQATT and CDR2 is SNEGSKA (reference sequence). CDR3 sequence (DNA): TGCAGTGCTAGGTGGGGGGCCAAAGAGACCCAGTACTTC. Its protein product is CSARWGAKETQYF.

This chain uses TRBV7-2 with TRBJ2-5, with D perhaps TRBD2 (7 bases). Germline V gene data show CDR1 as SGHTA and CDR2 as FQGNSA. Trimming removed 6 bases at V and 5 bases at J, with 19 bases between. The CDR3 runs 15 residues. CDR3 amino acids: CASRPELGGRETQYF. For the CDR3, the DNA is TGTGCCAGCAGACCCGAATTGGGGGGGCGGGAGACCCAGTACTTC.

This clonotype was seen at least ten times. The rearrangement uses TRBV9 and TRBJ2-2, with D uncertain. V shed 4 bases and J shed 5 bases, with 12 bases lying between them. Germline V gives CDR1 SGDLS, CDR2 YYNGEE. The CDR3 is made up of 14 amino acids. The CDR3 DNA sequence: TGTGCCAGCAGCCCAGAGCCGACAACCGGGGAGCTGTTTTTT. It yields the protein CASSPEPTTGELFF.

This clonotype occurred many times. The chain employs TRBV5-1 and TRBJ1-4; D may be TRBD1 (5 bases). The CDR3 sequence is 15 residues long. V was cut by 4 bases and J by 1 base, with 11 bases left in between. The V gene's germline CDR1 is SGHRS and CDR2 YFSETQ. This CDR3 is CASSARDGTNEKLFF. The CDR3 nucleotides are TGCGCCAGCAGCGCAAGGGACGGAACTAATGAAAAACTGTTTTTT.

This clonotype is medium-sized. V usage is TRBV5-1 and J usage is TRBJ2-7; TRBD1 might be the D (5 bases). CDR1 SGHRS and CDR2 YFSETQ come from the germline V gene. Deletions cut 2 bases from V and 2 bases from J, with 11 bases between. The CDR3 runs to 14 residues. CDR3 amino acids: CASSFGHSTYEQYF. CDR3 nucleotide sequence: TGCGCCAGCAGCTTTGGACATTCAACCTACGAGCAGTACTTC. Looking up the rest from reference TRBV5-1 and TRBJ2-7 gives the full variable domain: KAGVTQTPRYLIKTRGQQVTLSCSPISGHRSVSWYQQTPGQGLQFLFEYFSETQRNKGNFPGRFSGRQFSNSRSEMNVSTLELGDSALYLCASSFGHSTYEQYFGPGTRLTVT.

V is TRBV10-3 and J is TRBJ2-1; 7 nucleotides match TRBD1. The CDR3 has 12 residues. Germline V gene sequence: CDR1 ENHRY, CDR2 SYGVKD. The V segment lost 7 bases and the J segment 7 bases; nucleotides outside the gene matches: 4. As DNA, the CDR3 is TGTGCCATCAACAGGGGCGGAAATGAGCAGTTCTTC. Encoded protein: CAINRGGNEQFF.

This clonotype was observed many times. This chain links TRBV5-1 with TRBJ2-7, with no clear D. Germline V gene sequence: CDR1 SGHRS, CDR2 YFSETQ. Trimming stripped 2 bases from V and 0 bases from J, with 3 bases between. The CDR3 is made up of 12 amino acids. This CDR3 is CASSFHSYEQYF. The DNA of the CDR3 is TGCGCCAGCAGCTTTCACTCCTACGAGCAGTACTTC.

This clonotype occurred many times. The rearrangement uses TRBV6-6 and TRBJ1-5; D remains ambiguous. V lost 7 bases to trimming and J lost 3 bases, with 10 bases between them. The CDR3 is 13 amino acids. Germline CDR1 reads MNHNY; CDR2 reads SVGAGI (reference sequence). Written as DNA, the CDR3 is TGTGCCAGCATCCTTGGGCCCAATCAGCCCCAGCATTTT. Encoded protein: CASILGPNQPQHF.